Below, 10 T cell receptor beta chains from the same sample are listed, as sequenced in a study of T cell repertoires in cytomegalovirus infection. Using its own MiXCR run on the reads, TCRdb lists one record per CDR3 protein. The table records fewer than 1,000,000 distinct CDR3 sequences, 31% of them present only once. These TCRs' antigens remain unknown. The input for sequencing was cultured CD8+ T cells from PBMCs, taken from culture after CMV antigen stimulation. The receptors were gathered from a human donor in good health (CMV status not recorded). Some clones in this sample may be carry-over from other donors' samples.

This clonotype came up a few times. This chain joins TRBV4-1 and TRBJ2-7; TRBD1 matches 10 bases. The germline V gene encodes CDR1 MGHRA and CDR2 YSYEKL. With V trimmed by 1 base and J by 2 bases, 8 bases remained unmatched. The CDR3 runs 17 residues. The CDR3 spells CASSQATWGQGTYEQYF. CDR3 DNA: TGCGCCAGCAGCCAAGCCACATGGGGACAGGGGACCTACGAGCAGTACTTC.

The rearrangement joins TRBV27 to TRBJ1-1; D is possibly TRBD1 (5 bases). The CDR3 consists of 14 residues. Germline V gene data show CDR1 as MNHEY and CDR2 as SMNVEV (reference sequence). V was pared by 1 base and J by 5 bases, with 11 bases between. The CDR3 sequence: CASSLFPGGTEAFF. CDR3 coding DNA: TGTGCCAGCAGTTTATTTCCTGGGGGGACTGAAGCTTTCTTT.

This clonotype has only a few counts. This sequence joins TRBV28 and TRBJ1-1; D gene ambiguous. This CDR3 spans 16 amino acids. CDR1 and CDR2 from the germline V gene are MDHEN and SYDVKM. Between the trimmed V and J ends, which lost 3 bases and 5 bases, there was a span of 19 bases. This chain's CDR3 is CASSFEQLGGFTEAFF. The CDR3 DNA is TGTGCCAGCAGTTTCGAACAGCTCGGCGGGTTTACTGAAGCTTTCTTT.

The chain combines TRBV14 with TRBJ1-4; TRBD1 might be the D (6 bases). Trimming took off 0 bases at V and 0 bases at J, with 8 bases between the two ends. Germline CDR1 reads SGHDN; CDR2 reads FVKESK. The CDR3 loop spans 16 amino acids. CDR3 bases: TGTGCCAGCAGCCAAGATGCAGGGGCAACTAATGAAAAACTGTTTTTT. Amino acids: CASSQDAGATNEKLFF.

This clonotype was recorded a few times. The CDR3 reads CASSYRGGSTDTQYF. Here the CDR3 DNA reads TGTGCCAGCAGTTACCGGGGGGGTAGCACAGATACGCAGTATTTT. The V gene is TRBV6-6, the J gene TRBJ2-3; 8 bases line up with TRBD2. The trim removed 2 bases at V and 0 bases at J, leaving 1 base unmatched. Germline CDR1 MNHNY, CDR2 SVGAGI (reference sequence). This CDR3 has 15 residues.

The sample holds many counts of this clonotype. The V and J genes are TRBV7-9 and TRBJ2-1; a weak D match, TRBD2 (6 bases). This CDR3 has 16 amino acids. Per the germline V gene, CDR1 is SEHNR and CDR2 is FQNEAQ (reference sequence). Trimming removed 4 bases from V and 3 bases from J, with 16 bases in between. The DNA of the CDR3 is TGTGCCAGCAGCTCTGGACGGGACTCCCTCTACAATGAGCAGTTCTTC. It yields the protein CASSSGRDSLYNEQFF.

This clonotype was seen a few times. The chain joins TRBV28 to TRBJ1-5, with no clear D. V lost 10 bases and J lost 0, with 7 bases in between. The CDR3 is 12 residues long. The germline V gene has CDR1 MDHEN and CDR2 SYDVKM. CDR3 sequence (DNA): TGTGCCATCAAGCATAGCAATCAGCCCCAGCATTTT. Its translation: CAIKHSNQPQHF.

The chain links TRBV19 to TRBJ2-7; perhaps TRBD1 as D (5 bases). V lost 5 bases and J lost 0, with 14 bases in between. CDR1 is LNHDA and CDR2 is SQIVND in the germline V gene (reference sequence). The CDR3 loop spans 15 amino acids. The CDR3 here is CASSWGLGISYEQYF. CDR3 bases: TGTGCCAGTAGTTGGGGCCTTGGGATCTCCTACGAGCAGTACTTC.

CDR3: CSAIGGLTTNEKLFF. The CDR3, as DNA: TGCAGTGCTATTGGTGGACTAACAACTAATGAAAAACTGTTTTTT. The chain has TRBV20-1 and TRBJ1-4; D uncertain. Trimming took 4 bases from V and 0 from J, leaving 12 bases between them. CDR3 length: 15 amino acids. CDR1 and CDR2 (germline): DFQATT, SNEGSKA (reference sequence).

J is TRBJ1-2 and V is TRBV29-1; 7 nucleotides align to TRBD1. The CDR3 spans 11 residues. The germline gives CDR1 SQVTM, CDR2 ANQGSEA. Trimming took 7 bases from V and 6 from J; bases not matched to a gene: 5. The CDR3 loop reads CSARDRNGYTF. The CDR3 nucleotides are TGCAGCGCCCGGGACAGAAATGGCTACACCTTC.